This is a list of T cell receptor beta chains from one sample in a study of shared clonotypes between healthy human individuals. Sequencing used immunoSEQ multiplex PCR; TCRdb keeps in-frame clones, though not all of them. The sample has about 680,000 clones; around 92% are singletons. Sequencing was performed on naive CD8+ T cells sorted from blood. All receptors derive from a man under 40 in good health. Both conserved end residues are part of each CDR3. The D gene is left open where the match is weak. Clone size appears in some rows only: once, few, many, or a class for an expanded clone.

size	D	V	J	CDR3	DNA
few	TRBD2	TRBV15	TRBJ2-1	CATSRESRGRPYNEQFF	TGTGCCACCAGCAGAGAAAGTCGCGGGAGGCCTTACAATGAGCAGTTCTTC
NA	TRBD2	TRBV27	TRBJ2-3	CASSSTSGRAPDTQYF	TGTGCCAGCAGTTCGACTAGCGGGAGGGCCCCAGATACGCAGTATTTT
once	TRBD2	TRBV9	TRBJ2-2	CASSSWTSGRSGELFF	TGTGCCAGCAGCTCCTGGACTAGCGGGAGGTCCGGGGAGCTGTTTTTT
NA	TRBD1	TRBV10-3	TRBJ2-1	CAISESTGGFGNEQFF	TGTGCCATCAGTGAGTCGACAGGGGGCTTTGGGAATGAGCAGTTCTTC
NA	NA	TRBV29-1	TRBJ2-2	CSVWDTGELFF	TGCAGCGTTTGGGACACCGGGGAGCTGTTTTTT
NA	TRBD1	TRBV28	TRBJ2-7	CASRDAGTGGREQYF	TGTGCCAGCAGGGATGCCGGGACAGGGGGTCGGGAGCAGTACTTC
NA	NA	TRBV19	TRBJ1-1	CASSGGMNTEAFF	TGTGCCAGTAGTGGTGGGATGAACACTGAAGCTTTCTTT
NA	TRBD1	TRBV6-6	TRBJ2-7	CASTRDRYLEQYF	TGTGCCAGCACCAGGGACAGGTACTTGGAGCAGTACTTC
NA	NA	TRBV9	TRBJ2-1	CASSVGVGGAHDEQFF	TGTGCCAGCAGCGTAGGTGTAGGGGGGGCCCACGATGAGCAGTTCTTC
NA	TRBD1	TRBV27	TRBJ2-1	CAVSWTGGYNEQFF	TGTGCCGTAAGCTGGACAGGGGGATACAATGAGCAGTTCTTC
NA	TRBD2	TRBV5-5	TRBJ2-7	CASSGRDRSYEQYF	TGTGCCAGCAGCGGGAGGGACCGATCCTACGAGCAGTACTTC
NA	NA	TRBV27	TRBJ1-5	CASSLWGSNQPQHF	TGTGCCAGCAGTTTGTGGGGAAGCAATCAGCCCCAGCATTTT
once	NA	TRBV19	TRBJ2-1	CASSIGSYNEQFF	TGTGCCAGTAGTATAGGCTCCTACAATGAGCAGTTCTTC
NA	NA	TRBV6-5	TRBJ2-7	CTSAASTIYEQYF	TGTACCAGCGCGGCCTCTACCATCTACGAGCAGTACTTC
few	TRBD2	TRBV29-1	TRBJ2-2	CSATSGDAGELFF	TGCAGCGCCACTAGCGGCGATGCGGGGGAGCTGTTTTTT
NA	NA	TRBV13	TRBJ2-3	CASSLHVSSTDTQYF	TGTGCCAGCAGCTTACACGTGTCGAGCACAGATACGCAGTATTTT
NA	NA	TRBV5-4	TRBJ2-1	CASSPIIGISYNEQFF	TGTGCCAGCAGCCCTATAATAGGGATTTCCTACAATGAGCAGTTCTTC
NA	NA	TRBV6-1	TRBJ2-1	CASSSRGHNEQFF	TGTGCCAGCAGTTCCCGGGGCCACAATGAGCAGTTCTTC
NA	TRBD1	TRBV14	TRBJ1-1	CASSQSRDRGPEAFF	TGTGCCAGCAGCCAGTCTCGGGACAGGGGCCCTGAAGCTTTCTTT
NA	NA	TRBV7-6	TRBJ2-7	CASSATDEYEQYF	TGTGCCAGCAGCGCAACAGATGAATACGAGCAGTACTTC
NA	NA	TRBV30	TRBJ2-7	CAWSAVSYEQYF	TGTGCCTGGAGTGCAGTCTCCTACGAGCAGTACTTC
NA	TRBD1	TRBV19	TRBJ2-2	CASSRGQGPNTGELFF	TGTGCCAGTAGTAGGGGACAGGGGCCGAACACCGGGGAGCTGTTTTTT
once	NA	TRBV7-9	TRBJ2-3	CASSSLDLAGDTQYF	TGTGCCAGCAGCTCCCTGGACCTTGCGGGAGATACGCAGTATTTT
NA	TRBD1	TRBV27	TRBJ1-2	CASSQITGVGYTF	TGTGCCAGCAGTCAGATAACAGGGGTTGGCTACACCTTC
NA	NA	TRBV4-1	TRBJ2-7	CASSQVTWGEASYEQYF	TGCGCCAGCAGCCAAGTTACATGGGGGGAGGCCTCCTACGAGCAGTACTTC
NA	NA	TRBV7-9	TRBJ2-7	CASSLDSSYEQYF	TGTGCCAGCAGCTTAGACAGCTCCTACGAGCAGTACTTC
NA	NA	TRBV7-9	TRBJ2-2	CASSLEGEVAGELFF	TGTGCCAGCAGCTTAGAGGGCGAGGTCGCCGGGGAGCTGTTTTTT
once	TRBD2	TRBV11-2	TRBJ2-1	CASSPGTSGSLHEQFF	TGTGCCAGCAGCCCGGGGACTAGCGGGAGTCTCCATGAGCAGTTCTTC
NA	NA	TRBV9	TRBJ2-7	CASSSGGLFYEQYF	TGTGCCAGCAGCTCAGGGGGGTTATTCTACGAGCAGTACTTC
NA	TRBD2	TRBV15	TRBJ2-7	CATSRTWSSGDEQYF	TGTGCCACCAGCAGGACATGGTCTAGCGGGGACGAGCAGTACTTC
NA	TRBD1	TRBV11-2	TRBJ2-1	CASSSGQGLNEQFF	TGTGCCAGCAGCTCCGGACAGGGGTTGAATGAGCAGTTCTTC
NA	NA	TRBV9	TRBJ1-2	CASSVGRSYGYTF	TGTGCCAGCAGCGTGGGACGGTCCTATGGCTACACCTTC
NA	NA	TRBV7-9	TRBJ2-5	CASSLSESQETQYF	TGTGCCAGCAGCTTATCAGAAAGCCAAGAGACCCAGTACTTC
NA	NA	TRBV6-1	TRBJ2-7	CASSEAGLVGQYF	TGTGCCAGCAGTGAAGCGGGTCTAGTGGGGCAGTACTTC
NA	TRBD2	TRBV29-1	TRBJ2-7	CSVVAGGPSYEQYF	TGCAGCGTTGTAGCGGGAGGGCCCTCCTACGAGCAGTACTTC
NA	NA	TRBV9	TRBJ2-5	CASSVDLQGYQETQYF	TGTGCCAGCAGCGTAGACCTTCAGGGGTACCAAGAGACCCAGTACTTC
NA	NA	TRBV4-1	TRBJ1-1	CASSQVGVGNEAFF	TGCGCCAGCAGCCAAGTCGGGGTCGGGAATGAAGCTTTCTTT
NA	TRBD2	TRBV7-8	TRBJ2-1	CASSLAVVAGAHFNEQFF	TGTGCCAGCAGCTTAGCGGTGGTAGCGGGAGCCCATTTCAATGAGCAGTTCTTC
NA	NA	TRBV11-2	TRBJ2-3	CASSPLGGADTDTQYF	TGTGCCAGCAGCCCTCTAGGGGGGGCCGACACAGATACGCAGTATTTT
NA	TRBD1	TRBV7-9	TRBJ2-1	CASSLLPGQGYHEQFF	TGTGCCAGCAGCTTACTGCCGGGACAGGGTTATCATGAGCAGTTCTTC
NA	NA	TRBV21-1	TRBJ2-1	CASSKARASGRELYNEQFF	TGTGCCAGCAGCAAAGCGCGGGCTAGCGGGAGAGAACTATACAATGAGCAGTTCTTC
NA	TRBD1	TRBV6-5	TRBJ2-2	CASRSTGGYGGELFF	TGTGCCAGCAGATCAACAGGGGGGTACGGCGGGGAGCTGTTTTTT
NA	TRBD1	TRBV5-4	TRBJ1-1	CASSLTGTGLVTEAFF	TGTGCCAGCAGCTTGACTGGGACAGGGTTGGTCACTGAAGCTTTCTTT
NA	NA	TRBV7-9	TRBJ2-7	CASSLSTGEGEQYF	TGTGCCAGCAGCTTATCAACGGGAGAAGGCGAGCAGTACTTC
few	NA	TRBV5-4	TRBJ1-2	CASSLGTGNGYTF	TGTGCCAGCAGCTTGGGTACAGGGAATGGCTACACCTTC
NA	NA	TRBV6-5	TRBJ2-1	CASSYSAGKYNEQFF	TGTGCCAGCAGTTACTCCGCCGGGAAGTACAATGAGCAGTTCTTC
NA	NA	TRBV19	TRBJ2-7	CASSISLAGYEQYF	TGTGCCAGTAGTATAAGTTTAGCAGGGTACGAGCAGTACTTC
NA	TRBD1	TRBV27	TRBJ2-7	CASSSPGTGFNEQYF	TGTGCCAGCAGTAGCCCCGGGACAGGGTTTAACGAGCAGTACTTC
NA	TRBD1	TRBV4-3	TRBJ1-5	CASSQDWTGDQPQHF	TGCGCCAGCAGCCAAGATTGGACAGGGGATCAGCCCCAGCATTTT
few	NA	TRBV6-1	TRBJ2-1	CASRRRAAEYNEQFF	TGTGCCAGCCGGCGAAGGGCAGCGGAGTACAATGAGCAGTTCTTC
NA	TRBD1	TRBV14	TRBJ1-2	CASSQAGTGDYYGYTF	TGTGCCAGCAGCCAAGCGGGGACAGGTGATTACTATGGCTACACCTTC
NA	NA	TRBV29-1	TRBJ1-2	CSVDPAEIRGYTF	TGCAGCGTTGATCCCGCAGAAATTCGTGGCTACACCTTC
once	TRBD2	TRBV7-2	TRBJ2-7	CASSLGPAGGSSYEQYF	TGTGCCAGCAGCTTAGGTCCGGCGGGGGGGAGCTCCTACGAGCAGTACTTC
NA	NA	TRBV7-9	TRBJ1-1	CASNIAGDFPNTEAFF	TGTGCCAGCAACATAGCAGGAGACTTCCCAAACACTGAAGCTTTCTTT